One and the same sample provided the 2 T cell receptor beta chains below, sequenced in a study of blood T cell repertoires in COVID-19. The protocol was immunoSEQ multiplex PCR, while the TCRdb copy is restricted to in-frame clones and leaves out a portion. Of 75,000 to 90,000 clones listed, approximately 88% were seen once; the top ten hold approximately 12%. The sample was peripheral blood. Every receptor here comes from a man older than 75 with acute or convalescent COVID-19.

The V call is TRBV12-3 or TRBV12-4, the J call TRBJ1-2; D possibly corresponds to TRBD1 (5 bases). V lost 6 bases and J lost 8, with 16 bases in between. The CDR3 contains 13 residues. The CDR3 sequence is CASSPDGRGGYTF. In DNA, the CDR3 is TGTGCCAGCAGCCCCGACGGGAGGGGCGGCTACACCTTC.

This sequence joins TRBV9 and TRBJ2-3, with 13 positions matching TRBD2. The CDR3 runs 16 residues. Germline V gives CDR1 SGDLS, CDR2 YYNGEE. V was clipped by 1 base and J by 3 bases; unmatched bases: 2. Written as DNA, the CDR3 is TGTGCCAGCAGCGTAATGGGACTAGCGGGAACAGATACGCAGTATTTT. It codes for CASSVMGLAGTDTQYF.